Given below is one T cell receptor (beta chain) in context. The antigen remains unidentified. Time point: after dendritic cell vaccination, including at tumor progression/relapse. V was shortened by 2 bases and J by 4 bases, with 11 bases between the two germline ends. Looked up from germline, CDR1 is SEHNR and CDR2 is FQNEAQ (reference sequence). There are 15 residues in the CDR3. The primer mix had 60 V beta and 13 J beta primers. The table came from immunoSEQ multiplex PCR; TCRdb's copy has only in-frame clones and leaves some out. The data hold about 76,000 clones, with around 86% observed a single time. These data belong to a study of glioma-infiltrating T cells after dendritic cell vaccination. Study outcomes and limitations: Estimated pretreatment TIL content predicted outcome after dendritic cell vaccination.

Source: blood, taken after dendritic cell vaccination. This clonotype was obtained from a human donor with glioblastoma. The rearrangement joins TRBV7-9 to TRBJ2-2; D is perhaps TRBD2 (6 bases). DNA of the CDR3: TGTGCCAGCAGCTTACTGGCGGGATTCACCGGGGAGCTGTTTTTT. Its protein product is CASSLLAGFTGELFF.